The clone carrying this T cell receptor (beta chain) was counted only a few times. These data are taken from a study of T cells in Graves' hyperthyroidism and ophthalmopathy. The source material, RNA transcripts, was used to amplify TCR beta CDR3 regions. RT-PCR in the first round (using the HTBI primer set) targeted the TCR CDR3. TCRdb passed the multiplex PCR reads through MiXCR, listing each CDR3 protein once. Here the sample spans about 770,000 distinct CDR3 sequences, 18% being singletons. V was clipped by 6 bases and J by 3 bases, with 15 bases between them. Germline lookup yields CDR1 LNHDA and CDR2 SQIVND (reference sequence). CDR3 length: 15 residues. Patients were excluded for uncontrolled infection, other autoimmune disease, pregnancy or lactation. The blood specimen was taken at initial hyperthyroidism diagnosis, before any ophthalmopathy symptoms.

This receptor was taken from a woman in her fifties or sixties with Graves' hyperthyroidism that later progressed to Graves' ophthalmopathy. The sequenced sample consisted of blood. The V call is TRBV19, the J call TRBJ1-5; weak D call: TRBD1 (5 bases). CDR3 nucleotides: TGTGCCAGTAGAACCGGCAGGGAACACAATCAGCCCCAGCATTTT. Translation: CASRTGREHNQPQHF.